The rows below give T cell receptor beta chains drawn from one sample of a study of T cell clonotyping in hematopoietic cell transplantation. Sequencing used immunoSEQ multiplex PCR; TCRdb keeps in-frame clones, though not all of them. The sample holds around 25,000 clones, around 70% seen once. The specimen was peripheral blood mononuclear cells, collected before stem cell transplant. The receptors originated from a man aged 45 to 65 with myelodysplastic syndrome. Some clones in this sample may be carry-over from other donors' samples. The CDR3 runs from the conserved cysteine through the conserved F or W. D genes are given only for firm matches. Clone size appears in some rows only: once, few, many, or a class for an expanded clone.

>TRBV7-2|.|TRBJ2-3|.
CASSLEGRTQYF
TGTGCCAGCAGCTTAGAAGGGAGAACGCAGTATTTT
>TRBV29-1|.|TRBJ2-5|few
CSVGFGRKETQYF
TGCAGCGTTGGGTTCGGACGGAAAGAGACCCAGTACTTC
>TRBV30|.|TRBJ2-5|.
CAWGAGETQYF
TGTGCCTGGGGGGCGGGAGAGACCCAGTACTTC
>TRBV27|.|TRBJ1-1|few
CASSLWGPNGEAFF
TGTGCCAGCAGTTTATGGGGACCGAACGGTGAAGCTTTCTTT
>TRBV10-3|TRBD2|TRBJ2-3|.
CAIGLAGGTSTDTQYF
TGTGCCATCGGGCTAGCGGGAGGGACTAGCACAGATACGCAGTATTTT
>TRBV6-5|.|TRBJ1-1|.
CASTTSIGVGGEAFF
TGTGCCAGCACCACCTCCATTGGGGTTGGGGGTGAAGCTTTCTTT
>TRBV30|.|TRBJ2-3|.
CAWSVGDTQYF
TGTGCCTGGAGTGTAGGCGATACGCAGTATTTT
>TRBV29-1|.|TRBJ1-1|.
CSVRSVEAFF
TGCAGCGTTCGTTCAGTTGAAGCTTTCTTT
>TRBV25-1|.|TRBJ1-2|.
CASSEYSAGERGYTF
TGTGCCAGCAGTGAATATTCGGCAGGGGAGCGTGGCTACACCTTC
>TRBV9|.|TRBJ1-5|once
CASSGGTYSNQPQHF
TGTGCCAGCAGCGGGGGGACCTATAGCAATCAGCCCCAGCATTTT
>TRBV4-2|.|TRBJ1-3|.
CASSQFLGNTIYF
TGTGCCAGCAGCCAATTTTTGGGAAACACCATATATTTT
>TRBV4-2|.|TRBJ2-3|.
CASSQGLGADTQYF
TGTGCCAGCAGCCAAGGGCTGGGTGCAGATACGCAGTATTTT
>TRBV2|TRBD2|TRBJ2-5|once
CASSQSGGVGQYF
TGTGCCAGCAGTCAAAGCGGGGGAGTGGGCCAGTACTTC
>TRBV7-2|.|TRBJ2-7|.
CASSPRGAGEQYF
TGTGCCAGCAGCCCAAGGGGGGCGGGCGAGCAGTACTTC